This T cell receptor beta chain came from a study of shared clonotypes between healthy human individuals. Samples underwent the assay at deep level. The assay was immunoSEQ multiplex PCR, and TCRdb's table has in-frame clones only and misses some. Of around 2.1 million clones in the sample, roughly 91% were seen once. V lost 5 bases and J 0 bases, leaving 11 bases between the germline ends. The CDR3 runs to 15 residues. Germline V gives CDR1 LNHDA, CDR2 SQIVND (reference sequence). In the naive CD8 group, cells lacked CD45RO and were positively selected for CCR7, so terminally differentiated effector memory CD45RA+ cells were left out.

The V gene is TRBV19, the J gene TRBJ2-1; D might be TRBD1 (5 bases). This receptor was obtained from a man aged 18 to 29 in good health. Some clones in this sample may be carry-over from other donors' samples. Material: naive CD8+ T cells from PBMCs. The CDR3 sequence: CASSSQGSSYNEQFF. The CDR3 nucleotides read TGTGCCAGTAGTTCCCAGGGTAGCTCCTACAATGAGCAGTTCTTC.